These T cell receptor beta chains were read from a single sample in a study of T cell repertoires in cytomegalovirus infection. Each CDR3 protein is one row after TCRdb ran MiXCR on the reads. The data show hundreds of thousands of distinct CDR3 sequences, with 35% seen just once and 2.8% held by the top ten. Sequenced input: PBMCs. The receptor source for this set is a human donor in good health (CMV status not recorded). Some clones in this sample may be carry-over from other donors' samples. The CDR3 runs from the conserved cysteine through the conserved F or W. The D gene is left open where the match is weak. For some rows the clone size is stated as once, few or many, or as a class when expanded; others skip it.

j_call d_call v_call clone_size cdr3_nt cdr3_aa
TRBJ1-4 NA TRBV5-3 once TGTGCCAGCAGCTTTCAAGCAACTAATGAAAAACTGTTTTTT CASSFQATNEKLFF
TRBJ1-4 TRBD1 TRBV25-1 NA TGTGCCAGCAGTGGGGGACAGCTACTTAATGAAAAACTGTTTTTT CASSGGQLLNEKLFF
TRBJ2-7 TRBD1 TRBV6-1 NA TGTGCCAGCAGTAAAACCCCCATGACAGGGAGCGACTCCTACGAGCAGTACTTC CASSKTPMTGSDSYEQYF
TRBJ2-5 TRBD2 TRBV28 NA TGTGCCAGCAGTTCCCCGGGACTAGCGGACCAAGAGACCCAGTACTTC CASSSPGLADQETQYF
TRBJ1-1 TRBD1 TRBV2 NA TGTGCCAACCCCCGGGACAGGGGGGACACTGAAGCTTTCTTT CANPRDRGDTEAFF
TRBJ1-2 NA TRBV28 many TGTGCCAGCAGTTTAAGAGGCAGCACCGCTCGCGGCTACACCTTC CASSLRGSTARGYTF
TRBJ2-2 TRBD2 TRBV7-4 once TGTGCCAGCAGCTTGCCGGGAGGGTCAAACGCGAACACCGGGGAGCTGTTTTTT CASSLPGGSNANTGELFF
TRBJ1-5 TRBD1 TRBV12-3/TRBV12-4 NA TGTGCCATCAGAACAGGGGGTAGCAATCAGCCCCAGCATTTT CAIRTGGSNQPQHF
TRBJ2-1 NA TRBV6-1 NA TGTGCCAGCAGTTACGAGATCAGCTCCTACAATGAGCAGTTCTTC CASSYEISSYNEQFF
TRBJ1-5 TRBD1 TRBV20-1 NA TGCAGTGAGAGCAGGGGGCTGTCGCAGCCCCAGCATTTT CSESRGLSQPQHF
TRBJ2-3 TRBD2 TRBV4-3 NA TGCGCCAGCAGCCACCCGGGGGGGCGGTTCCCAGATACGCAGTATTTT CASSHPGGRFPDTQYF
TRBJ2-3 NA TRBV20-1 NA TGCAGTGCTCTGCGTGATACGCAGTATTTT CSALRDTQYF
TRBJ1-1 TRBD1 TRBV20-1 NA TGCAGTGTTAAGGGACAGGGTAAATTTGGTGGGAACACTGAAGCTTTCTTT CSVKGQGKFGGNTEAFF
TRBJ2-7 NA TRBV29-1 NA TGCAGCGTTGTGATCCCAGGTTCCTACGAGCAGTACTTC CSVVIPGSYEQYF
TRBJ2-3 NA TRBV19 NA TGTGCCAGTATTATCAACCTACAGAGGGGCACAGATACGCAGTATTTT CASIINLQRGTDTQYF
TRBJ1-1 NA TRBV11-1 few TGTGCCAGCAGCCAAGGCGGACGGAACACTGAAGCTTTCTTT CASSQGGRNTEAFF
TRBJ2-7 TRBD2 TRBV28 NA TGTGCCAGCAGTTTGGTTGCTAGCGGAACGCAGTACTTC CASSLVASGTQYF
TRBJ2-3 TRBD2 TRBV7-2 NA TGTGCAAGCAGCTCCCGACTAGCGTGGAACACAGATACGCAGTATTTT CASSSRLAWNTDTQYF
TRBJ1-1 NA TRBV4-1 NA TGCGCCAGCAGCCAAGCGGTAATGGGGACTGAAGCTTTCTTT CASSQAVMGTEAFF
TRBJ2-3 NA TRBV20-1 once TGCAGTGCTAGAAGTGGCGGGGTTCAGGATACGCAGTATTTT CSARSGGVQDTQYF
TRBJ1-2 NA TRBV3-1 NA TGTGCCAGCAGCCAAGGCGGCTTTGGCTATGGCTACACCTTC CASSQGGFGYGYTF
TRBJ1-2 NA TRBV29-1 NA TGCAGCACAACCAGGAGGCAGGGCGCCGGCTATGGCTACACCTTC CSTTRRQGAGYGYTF
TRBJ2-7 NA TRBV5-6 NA TGTGCCAGCAGCTTTTATCGGGGCTACGAGCAGTACTTC CASSFYRGYEQYF
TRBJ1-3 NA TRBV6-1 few TGTGCCAGCATTTCGGCCTTCTCTGGAAACACCATATATTTT CASISAFSGNTIYF
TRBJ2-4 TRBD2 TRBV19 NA TGTGCCAGTACGGGGGGACCGGTACTTTTAGACAAAAACATTCAGTACTTC CASTGGPVLLDKNIQYF
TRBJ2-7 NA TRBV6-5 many TGTGCCAGCAGTCCCCGTCCGGGGGACGTGGGATACGAGCAGTACTTC CASSPRPGDVGYEQYF